This TCR beta chain was identified during a study of blood T cell repertoires in COVID-19. Overall study context: Material from acute and convalescent COVID-19 was sourced from the United States, Italy and Spain. Nucleic acid was either cDNA or gDNA, and it came from T cells, B-cell-depleted T cells, or PBMCs.

Per the authors' pipeline: Nucleated cell number was recorded as an estimate derived from reference gene primer amplification. TCRdb keeps only in-frame clones here, not all; method: immunoSEQ multiplex PCR. From that table come the V and J calls and clone size; the DNA was used to work out D and trimming. Of roughly 410,000 clones in the sample, more than 70% were seen once. The ends were cut back, 0 bases at V and 7 bases at J, with 10 bases in the middle. Germline V lookup: CDR1 SGDLS, CDR2 YYNGEE. The CDR3 spans 14 residues. This clone was seen only a few times. Patients at the Seattle site were enrolled during active infection and followed longitudinally.

The sample consisted of peripheral blood. The gene calls are TRBV9 and TRBJ1-4; a weak D match, TRBD1 (5 bases). The receptor's source is a woman aged 55 to 70 with COVID-19, enrolled during active disease. The CDR3 loop is CASSVGGRSEKLFF. The CDR3 DNA sequence: TGTGCCAGCAGCGTAGGGGGGAGGAGTGAAAAACTGTTTTTT.